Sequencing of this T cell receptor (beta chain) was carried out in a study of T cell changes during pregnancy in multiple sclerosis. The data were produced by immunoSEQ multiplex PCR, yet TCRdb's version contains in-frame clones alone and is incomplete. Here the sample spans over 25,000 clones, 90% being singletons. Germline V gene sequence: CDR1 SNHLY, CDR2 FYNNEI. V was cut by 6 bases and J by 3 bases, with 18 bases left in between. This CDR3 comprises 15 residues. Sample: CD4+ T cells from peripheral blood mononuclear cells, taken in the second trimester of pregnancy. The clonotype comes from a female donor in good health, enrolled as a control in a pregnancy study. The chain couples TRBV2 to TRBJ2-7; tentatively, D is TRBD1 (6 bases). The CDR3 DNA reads TGTGCCAGCAGGACAGGTGGACCGGGCGGCTACGAGCAGTACTTC. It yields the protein CASRTGGPGGYEQYF. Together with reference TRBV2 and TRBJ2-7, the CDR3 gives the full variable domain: EPEVTQTPSHQVTQMGQEVILRCVPISNHLYFYWYRQILGQKVEFLVSFYNNEISEKSEIFDDQFSVERPDGSNFTLKIRSTKLEDSAMYFCASRTGGPGGYEQYFGPGTRLTVT.